Detailed here is one T cell receptor beta chain. The CDR3 totals 14 residues. The germline V gene has CDR1 LGHDT and CDR2 YNNKEL (reference sequence). The germline V and J ends were trimmed by 4 bases and 2 bases, with 11 bases remaining between them. TCRdb fed the RT-PCR reads into MiXCR, producing one record per CDR3 protein. The data contain around 700,000 distinct CDR3 sequences, 11% to 15% of them singletons. This TCR was recovered from a female donor in good health, serving as a healthy control. V gene TRBV3-1 combines with J gene TRBJ2-5; D remains unclear. The sample consisted of memory CD4+ T cells from blood. The CDR3 bases are TGTGCCAGCAGCCGCCCCGCGACGCAAGAGACCCAGTACTTC. This translates into CASSRPATQETQYF.